These T cell receptor beta chains were read from a single sample in a study of shared clonotypes between healthy human individuals. Assay: immunoSEQ multiplex PCR; the TCRdb copy retains only in-frame clones and omits some. The sample has about 1.5 million clones; 98% are singletons. The sequenced sample was naive CD4+ T cells sorted from blood. These receptors were obtained from a man aged 25-40 years in good health. CDR3s include the opening cysteine and the closing phenylalanine or tryptophan. A D gene is named only where the DNA matches it firmly. Clone size, where shown, is once, few, many, or a class for clones that have expanded.

TRBJ1-1	few	13	NA	TRBV5-1	TGCGCCAGCAGCTCCCCGGGGAACACTGAAGCTTTCTTT	CASSSPGNTEAFF
TRBJ2-7	NA	15	NA	TRBV27	TGTGCCAGCAGTTGGAAGGGGTTGGGAGCCTACGAGCAGTACTTC	CASSWKGLGAYEQYF
TRBJ1-4	NA	12	TRBD1	TRBV10-2	TGCGCCAGCAGGGGACAGATCGGAGGACTGTTTTTT	CASRGQIGGLFF
TRBJ2-5	NA	15	NA	TRBV9	TGTGCCAGCAGCGTAGTTTGGGGGTCCCAAGAGACCCAGTACTTC	CASSVVWGSQETQYF
TRBJ1-5	NA	15	TRBD1	TRBV27	TGTGCCAGCAGAAAAAGGGGGCGCGGGGAGCAGCCCCAGCATTTT	CASRKRGRGEQPQHF
TRBJ1-2	NA	14	NA	TRBV28	TGTGCCAGCAGTTTACCAGGCGGTCACTATGGCTACACCTTC	CASSLPGGHYGYTF
TRBJ2-7	NA	13	TRBD1	TRBV30	TGTGCCTGGACGACAGGGGGCTTGAACGAGCAGTACTTC	CAWTTGGLNEQYF
TRBJ2-7	NA	14	NA	TRBV18	TGTGCCAGCTCCCCCGTCGGAGGGGTGTACGAGCAGTACTTC	CASSPVGGVYEQYF
TRBJ2-7	once	14	NA	TRBV28	TGTGCCAGCAGTCGGGGATCCGCGGGCTACGAGCAGTACTTC	CASSRGSAGYEQYF
TRBJ2-3	NA	16	TRBD1	TRBV15	TGTGCCACCAGCATGGGGACAGGGAAGGCGTCAGATACGCAGTATTTT	CATSMGTGKASDTQYF
TRBJ1-4	NA	14	NA	TRBV6-5	TGTGCCAGCAGTTACGGGGGGTTAGGGGAAAAACTGTTTTTT	CASSYGGLGEKLFF
TRBJ2-6	NA	18	TRBD1	TRBV19	TGTGCCAGTAGTAGGGTGCACAGGGGGCTTAGTGGGGCCAACGTCCTGACTTTC	CASSRVHRGLSGANVLTF
TRBJ2-7	NA	13	NA	TRBV19	TGTGCCAGCTCCGGGACGGCGTCCTACGAGCAGTACTTC	CASSGTASYEQYF
TRBJ2-5	NA	17	TRBD2	TRBV7-8	TGTGCCAGCAGCAAGGGGCGGTTAGCGGGGATCCAAGAGACCCAGTACTTC	CASSKGRLAGIQETQYF
TRBJ2-1	NA	16	TRBD1	TRBV7-9	TGTGCCAGCAGCCCCGAGCCCGGGACAGGGCGAAATGAGCAGTTCTTC	CASSPEPGTGRNEQFF
TRBJ1-5	NA	14	NA	TRBV28	TGTGCCAGCAGACCGGGGCCCTTAAATCAGCCCCAGCATTTT	CASRPGPLNQPQHF
TRBJ2-5	few	13	NA	TRBV18	TGTGCCAGCTCACCACCGAACGAAGAGACCCAGTACTTC	CASSPPNEETQYF
TRBJ2-1	NA	15	NA	TRBV6-4	TGTGCCAGCAGGGTAACAGGGGGGGCAACGAGTGAGCAGTTCTTC	CASRVTGGATSEQFF
TRBJ1-2	once	15	NA	TRBV2	TGTGCCAGCAGTGACTTCCTCAGTGGGGCCTATGGCTACACCTTC	CASSDFLSGAYGYTF
TRBJ2-5	NA	15	NA	TRBV28	TGTGCCAGCAGTTTACGCCAGGACGACCGGGAGACCCAGTACTTC	CASSLRQDDRETQYF
TRBJ2-4	NA	15	NA	TRBV7-2	TGTGCCAGCAGCTTAGCAAGTCCGGGAAAAAACATTCAGTACTTC	CASSLASPGKNIQYF
TRBJ2-1	NA	15	NA	TRBV11-1	TGTGCCAGCAGCTTTGGGGCCAGCTCCTACAATGAGCAGTTCTTC	CASSFGASSYNEQFF
TRBJ2-1	once	15	TRBD1	TRBV10-1	TGCGCCAGCAAGATTGGGACAGGGGTTTTTCATGAGCAGTTCTTC	CASKIGTGVFHEQFF
TRBJ1-5	NA	13	NA	TRBV5-5	TGTGCCAGCAGCTTTCAAAGGGATCAGCCCCAGCATTTT	CASSFQRDQPQHF
TRBJ2-3	once	14	NA	TRBV25-1	TGTGCCAGCAGCGGCCGAACGTACCCAGATACGCAGTATTTT	CASSGRTYPDTQYF
TRBJ2-7	NA	12	NA	TRBV6-1	TGTGCCAGCAGTGAGATGTTGTACGAGCAGTACTTC	CASSEMLYEQYF
TRBJ1-2	NA	14	NA	TRBV27	TGTGCCAGCAGTTCTTGGAGGGGCGAGTATGGCTACACCTTC	CASSSWRGEYGYTF